One and the same sample provided the 31 T cell receptor beta chains below, sequenced in a study of shared clonotypes between healthy human individuals (dated by TCRdb to about 2020). The receptor library was made with the immunoSEQ multiplex PCR assay. What TCRdb holds here is the immuneACCESS table cut down to in-frame rearrangements. Part of the clones is not present; checked against another copy, under half of the missing clones reflect an unresolved V gene, and the others are unexplained. The sample data list about 1.1 million clones, and about 80% of these were observed just once. Roughly 0.82% of the sample belongs to the ten largest clones. The sequenced material came from memory CD4+ T cells from PBMCs. The cell subset or site label corresponds to: CD45RA-negative fraction. These receptors originate from a man in his late teens or twenties in good health. Some clones in this sample may be carry-over from other donors' samples.

This chain links TRBV4-2 with TRBJ2-1, with a weak D call TRBD2 (6 bases). In germline, CDR1 is LGHNA, CDR2 YNFKEQ. Trimming removed 1 base at V and 5 bases at J, with 18 bases between. The CDR3 covers 17 residues. Here the CDR3 DNA reads TGTGCCAGCAGCCAAGTCGGAGGGGACCCGCAGGACAATGAGCAGTTCTTC. It translates to CASSQVGGDPQDNEQFF.

J is TRBJ2-7 and V is TRBV9; 9 nucleotides line up with TRBD1. Germline-derived CDR1 and CDR2 are SGDLS and YYNGEE. With 3 bases clipped from V and 6 bases from J, the junction kept 7 bases outside the gene matches. The CDR3 is made up of 14 amino acids. Here the CDR3 reads CASSARTGVGEQYF. The CDR3 coding sequence is TGTGCCAGCAGCGCCCGGACAGGGGTGGGCGAGCAGTACTTC. Full variable domain (rest looked up from reference TRBV9 and TRBJ2-7): DSGVTQTPKHLITATGQRVTLRCSPRSGDLSVYWYQQSLDQGLQFLIQYYNGEERAKGNILERFSAQQFPDLHSELNLSSLELGDSALYFCASSARTGVGEQYFGPGTRLTVT.

The genes are TRBV10-3 and TRBJ2-2; maybe TRBD2 (6 bases). The germline gives CDR1 ENHRY, CDR2 SYGVKD. The CDR3 has 12 residues. V lost 4 bases, J lost 9 bases, and 9 bases lay in between. In DNA form, the CDR3 reads TGTGCCATCAGTGGGGACTCTAGGGAGCTGTTTTTT. This translates into CAISGDSRELFF.

Details on this clone: This CDR3 is also generated by other DNA sequences in the sample. V is TRBV28 and J is TRBJ1-4; TRBD1 matches 7 bases. Per the germline V gene, CDR1 is MDHEN and CDR2 is SYDVKM. The J segment lost 6 bases and the V segment lost 2 bases, leaving 3 bases of the junction unmatched. This CDR3 is built from 14 residues. The CDR3 nucleotides read TGTGCCAGCAGTTTAGAGGGGGCGCATGAAAAACTGTTTTTT. This codes for CASSLEGAHEKLFF. The whole variable domain, remainder taken from reference TRBV28 and TRBJ1-4, is DVKVTQSSRYLVKRTGEKVFLECVQDMDHENMFWYRQDPGLGLRLIYFSYDVKMKEKGDIPEGYSVSREKKERFSLILESASTNQTSMYLCASSLEGAHEKLFFGSGTQLSVL.

The V call is TRBV28, the J call TRBJ1-2; weak D call: TRBD1 (5 bases). The CDR3 totals 13 residues. CDR1 and CDR2 from the germline V gene are MDHEN and SYDVKM. V was trimmed by 7 bases and J by 7 bases, leaving 16 bases between them. CDR3 sequence: CASTAGTFGGYTF. CDR3 DNA sequence: TGTGCCAGCACGGCAGGGACCTTTGGTGGCTACACCTTC.

The V call is TRBV18, the J call TRBJ2-1; D may correspond to TRBD1 or TRBD2 (5 bases each). From germline, CDR1 is KGHSH and CDR2 LQKENI. V shed 2 bases and J shed 6 bases, with 14 bases lying between them. This CDR3 spans 15 amino acids. The chain's CDR3 is CASSPFGTTGNEQFF. CDR3 nucleotide sequence: TGTGCCAGCTCACCATTTGGGACCACCGGCAATGAGCAGTTCTTC.

The genes are TRBV11-2 and TRBJ2-1; the D is unclear. This CDR3 region has 15 residues. The germline V gene has CDR1 SGHAT and CDR2 FQNNGV. V lost 4 bases, J lost 0 bases, and 10 bases lay in between. CDR3 sequence reads: CASSSTPFSYNEQFF. DNA of the CDR3: TGTGCCAGCAGCTCTACCCCCTTCTCCTACAATGAGCAGTTCTTC.

The chain employs TRBV5-1 and TRBJ2-1; D ambiguous. Between the trimmed V and J ends, which lost 4 bases and 0 bases, there was a span of 20 bases. Germline V CDR1 and CDR2: SGHRS, YFSETQ. CDR3 length: 18 amino acids. Written as DNA, the CDR3 is TGCGCCAGCAGCACCGCCGGTGGGCAGGCTAGCTCCTACAATGAGCAGTTCTTC. Amino acid sequence: CASSTAGGQASSYNEQFF.

The rearrangement joins TRBV28 to TRBJ1-1; D is uncertain. CDR1 is MDHEN, CDR2 SYDVKM, per germline. Trimming shortened V by 3 bases and J by 1 base, and 6 bases separated the two germline ends. The CDR3 is 13 residues long. CDR3 sequence reads: CASSLVKNTEAFF. The CDR3 bases are TGTGCCAGCAGTTTGGTCAAGAACACTGAAGCTTTCTTT.

The chain has TRBV11-3 and TRBJ2-1; 14 bases align to TRBD2. CDR3 size: 18 residues. CDR1 is SGHNT, CDR2 YENEEA, per germline. The V segment lost 3 bases and the J segment 0 bases; nucleotides outside the gene matches: 4. The CDR3 DNA reads as TGTGCCAGCAGCTTGAGTGGGACTAGCGGGAGCTCCTACAATGAGCAGTTCTTC. It translates to CASSLSGTSGSSYNEQFF.

The V call is TRBV19, the J call TRBJ2-2, with D perhaps matching TRBD2 (6 bases). V lost 6 bases to trimming and J lost 0 bases, with 11 bases between them. This CDR3 region has 15 residues. Germline loops: CDR1 LNHDA, CDR2 SQIVND (reference sequence). The CDR3 nucleotides read TGTGCCAGTAGAATTCCGGGGGCGAACACCGGGGAGCTGTTTTTT. Translation: CASRIPGANTGELFF.

The sample holds one count of this clone. Other nucleotide sequences in the sample specify the same CDR3. The chain links TRBV5-1 to TRBJ2-6; unclear D gene. CDR3 length: 16 amino acids. The ends were cut back, 0 bases at V and 0 bases at J, with 7 bases in the middle. Germline lookup yields CDR1 SGHRS and CDR2 YFSETQ. The DNA of the CDR3 is TGCGCCAGCAGCTTGGCCGGAAGCTCTGGGGCCAACGTCCTGACTTTC. This translates into CASSLAGSSGANVLTF.

The chain joins TRBV10-3 to TRBJ2-5; D possibly matches TRBD1 or TRBD2 (7 bases each). The CDR3 length is 11 residues. Germline V gives CDR1 ENHRY, CDR2 SYGVKD. Trimming pared 10 bases from V and 10 bases from J, leaving 16 bases between. CDR3 nucleotide sequence: TGTGCCACATCCAGGGGGGAGGGCCAGTACTTC. Amino acids: CATSRGEGQYF.

This clone was observed a few times. The chain combines TRBV30 with TRBJ1-2; D gene unclear. This CDR3 has 12 amino acids. Germline V lookup: CDR1 GTSNPN, CDR2 SVGIG (reference sequence). The V end lost 2 bases, the J end lost 8 bases, and 12 bases lay between the germline ends. The CDR3 nucleotides read TGTGCCTGGAGTAAGGGCCTGCGCGGCTACACCTTC. It specifies CAWSKGLRGYTF. Combining the CDR3 with reference TRBV30 and TRBJ1-2 gives the whole variable domain SQTIHQWPATLVQPVGSPLSLECTVEGTSNPNLYWYRQAAGRGLQLLFYSVGIGQISSEVPQNLSASRPQDRQFILSSKKLLLSDSGFYLCAWSKGLRGYTFGSGTRLTVV.

This clone was detected only once. J is TRBJ2-3 and V is TRBV6-6, with D uncertain. This CDR3 comprises 12 residues. Germline V gene sequence: CDR1 MNHNY, CDR2 SVGAGI (reference sequence). The germline V and J ends were trimmed by 6 bases and 5 bases, with 9 bases remaining between them. The CDR3 DNA is TGTGCCAGCAGCTTAGCTGGAGATACGCAGTATTTT. Protein product: CASSLAGDTQYF.

This clone was seen more than once but under ten times. This rearrangement joins TRBV2 to TRBJ1-2; unclear D gene. The CDR3 has 11 amino acids. Germline loops: CDR1 SNHLY, CDR2 FYNNEI. V lost 6 bases to trimming and J lost 5 bases, with 7 bases between them. Here the CDR3 reads CASRLTYGYTF. CDR3 DNA: TGTGCCAGCAGGTTGACTTATGGCTACACCTTC.

The chain is built from TRBV14 and TRBJ1-2; 7 bases match TRBD1. The CDR3 spans 14 residues. CDR1 SGHDN and CDR2 FVKESK come from the germline V gene. Trimming at V came to 4 bases and at J to 2 bases, leaving 4 bases not matched to a gene. The CDR3 here is CASSPDRSNYGYTF. Here the CDR3 DNA reads TGTGCCAGCAGCCCGGACAGGTCGAACTATGGCTACACCTTC. The full variable domain, in which reference TRBV14 and TRBJ1-2 provide the parts outside the CDR3, is EAGVTQFPSHSVIEKGQTVTLRCDPISGHDNLYWYRRVMGKEIKFLLHFVKESKQDESGMPNNRFLAERTGGTYSTLKVQPAELEDSGVYFCASSPDRSNYGYTFGSGTRLTVV.

This clone came up a few times. The chain couples TRBV7-9 to TRBJ1-5; no definite D call. Looked up from germline, CDR1 is SEHNR and CDR2 is FQNEAQ (reference sequence). V shed 5 bases and J shed 6 bases, with 8 bases lying between them. This CDR3 spans 12 amino acids. DNA of the CDR3: TGTGCCAGCAGCCTTCAACTTCAGCCCCAGCATTTT. Residues: CASSLQLQPQHF.

This chain links TRBV7-9 with TRBJ1-3; D uncertain. The CDR3 sequence is 15 residues long. V lost 6 bases and J 1 base, leaving 13 bases between the germline ends. Germline lookup yields CDR1 SEHNR and CDR2 FQNEAQ (reference sequence). The CDR3 DNA reads as TGTGCCAGCAGTCCACGGGTCTCTTCTGGAAACACCATATATTTT. This codes for CASSPRVSSGNTIYF.

The chain joins TRBV5-1 to TRBJ1-1; TRBD1 aligns across 9 bases. The germline CDR1 and CDR2 sequences are SGHRS and YFSETQ. This CDR3 comprises 15 residues. V shed 5 bases, J shed 5 bases, and the junction held 10 bases outside the gene matches. The CDR3 DNA sequence: TGCGCCAGCAGTTATACAGGGGGCTGGGAAACTGAAGCTTTCTTT. Translated, it gives CASSYTGGWETEAFF.

This chain joins TRBV6-1 and TRBJ1-5; D remains ambiguous. CDR3 size: 15 residues. Germline CDR1 and CDR2: MNHNS and SASEGT. Trimming removed 0 bases at V and 4 bases at J, with 10 bases between. DNA for the CDR3: TGTGCCAGCAGTGAAGCCGGGCAGAAGAATCAGCCCCAGCATTTT. As protein: CASSEAGQKNQPQHF.

The count of this clone is one. The V gene is TRBV19, the J gene TRBJ1-1, with D tentatively TRBD1 (5 bases). Trimming took off 3 bases at V and 11 bases at J, with 31 bases between the two ends. The CDR3 runs to 18 residues. Germline CDR1 reads LNHDA; CDR2 reads SQIVND (reference sequence). The CDR3: CASSIRRLQGTTPQEAFF. The CDR3 region has the DNA TGTGCCAGTAGTATCCGGCGACTTCAGGGAACGACCCCCCAAGAGGCTTTCTTT.

The chain is built from TRBV27 and TRBJ1-2, with D tentatively TRBD1 (5 bases). The V end lost 3 bases, the J end lost 2 bases, and 16 bases lay between the germline ends. The CDR3 sequence is 16 residues long. The germline gives CDR1 MNHEY, CDR2 SMNVEV (reference sequence). The CDR3 protein is CASSFRGATANYGYTF. DNA of the CDR3: TGTGCCAGCAGTTTTCGTGGGGCGACCGCCAACTATGGCTACACCTTC.

This clone was found a few times. The CDR3: CATSRPPPGSGANVLTF. As DNA, the CDR3 is TGTGCCACCAGCAGACCCCCACCAGGTTCTGGGGCCAACGTCCTGACTTTC. The rearrangement uses TRBV15 and TRBJ2-6; D is ambiguous. Looked up from germline, CDR1 is LNHNV and CDR2 is YYDKDF (reference sequence). The CDR3 sequence is 17 residues long. Trimming left V 2 bases short and J 1 base short, with 12 bases between. The variable domain in full, completed from reference TRBV15 and TRBJ2-6, reads DAMVIQNPRYQVTQFGKPVTLSCSQTLNHNVMYWYQQKSSQAPKLLFHYYDKDFNNEADTPDNFQSRRPNTSFCFLDIRSPGLGDTAMYLCATSRPPPGSGANVLTFGAGSRLTVL.

This clone showed up just once. The chain joins TRBV9 to TRBJ2-7; a weak D match, TRBD2 (5 bases). Trimming cost V 3 bases and J 4 bases, with 11 bases left between them. Germline assignment: CDR1 SGDLS and CDR2 YYNGEE. The CDR3 runs to 13 residues. CDR3 protein: CASSGTPGYEQYF. DNA for the CDR3: TGTGCCAGCAGCGGAACTCCGGGGTACGAGCAGTACTTC.

J is TRBJ2-1 and V is TRBV5-1; 7 bases map to TRBD1. The CDR3 loop spans 14 amino acids. V gave up 0 bases and J gave up 6 bases; unmatched junction bases: 3. Germline-derived CDR1 and CDR2 are SGHRS and YFSETQ. The DNA of the CDR3 is TGCGCCAGCAGCTTGGTAGGGGGCGGCAATGAGCAGTTCTTC. Translation gives CASSLVGGGNEQFF.

CDR3 sequence reads: CASSGVGALNTEAFF. The CDR3 DNA reads TGTGCCAGCTCTGGCGTTGGGGCTTTGAACACTGAAGCTTTCTTT. The chain combines TRBV18 with TRBJ1-1, with D perhaps matching TRBD1 (5 bases). V dropped 6 bases and J dropped 0 bases, with 14 bases sitting between them. Per the germline V gene, CDR1 is KGHSH and CDR2 is LQKENI. The CDR3 contains 15 residues.

This clone was counted a single time. The CDR3 loop is CASSESGSAKETQYF. For the CDR3, the DNA is TGCGCCAGCTCTGAGAGCGGGAGCGCTAAAGAGACCCAGTACTTC. The V gene is TRBV4-1, the J gene TRBJ2-5; 8 nucleotides align to TRBD2. Germline CDR1 reads MGHRA; CDR2 reads YSYEKL. After removal of 8 bases from V and 3 bases from J, the junction contained 11 bases not matched to a gene. The CDR3 runs to 15 residues.

The genes are TRBV27 and TRBJ1-1, with D possibly matching TRBD1 (6 bases). Trimming left V 5 bases short and J 2 bases short, with 15 bases between. The germline V gene has CDR1 MNHEY and CDR2 SMNVEV (reference sequence). The CDR3 sequence is 15 residues long. CDR3 amino acids: CASSPGTQTNTEAFF. Here the CDR3 DNA reads TGTGCCAGCAGTCCCGGGACACAAACTAACACTGAAGCTTTCTTT.

V and J are TRBV7-9 and TRBJ2-3; 7 positions match TRBD2. Germline-derived CDR1 and CDR2 are SEHNR and FQNEAQ (reference sequence). With 8 bases clipped from V and 3 bases from J, the junction kept 11 bases outside the gene matches. This CDR3 contains 15 residues. CDR3 nucleotides: TGTGCCAGCGCCGCCGGGCTAGCGGTTACAGATACGCAGTATTTT. Encoded protein: CASAAGLAVTDTQYF.

This chain joins TRBV7-8 and TRBJ2-5; a possible D gene is TRBD1 (6 bases). The V and J ends lost 5 bases and 5 bases respectively, with 21 bases between them. The CDR3 consists of 16 residues. Germline V lookup: CDR1 SGHVS, CDR2 FQNEAQ. The CDR3 DNA follows: TGTGCCAGCAGCCCCGAAGTAGAAGGGGGTCGGGAGACCCAGTACTTC. Translating gives CASSPEVEGGRETQYF.